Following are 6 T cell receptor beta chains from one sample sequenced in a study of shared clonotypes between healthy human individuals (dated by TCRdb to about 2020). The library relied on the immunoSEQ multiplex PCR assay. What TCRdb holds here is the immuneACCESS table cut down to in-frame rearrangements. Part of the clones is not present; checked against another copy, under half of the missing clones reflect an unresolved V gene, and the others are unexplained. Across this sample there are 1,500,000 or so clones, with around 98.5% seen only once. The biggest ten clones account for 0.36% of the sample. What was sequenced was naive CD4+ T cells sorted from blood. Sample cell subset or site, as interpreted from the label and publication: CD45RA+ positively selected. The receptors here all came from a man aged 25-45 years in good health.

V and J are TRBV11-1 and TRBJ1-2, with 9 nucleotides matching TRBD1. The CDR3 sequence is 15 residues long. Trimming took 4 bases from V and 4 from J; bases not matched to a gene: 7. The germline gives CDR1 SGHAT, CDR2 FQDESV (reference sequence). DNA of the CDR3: TGTGCCAGCAGCTCAAGGACAGGGGTTGGCTATGGCTACACCTTC. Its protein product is CASSSRTGVGYGYTF.

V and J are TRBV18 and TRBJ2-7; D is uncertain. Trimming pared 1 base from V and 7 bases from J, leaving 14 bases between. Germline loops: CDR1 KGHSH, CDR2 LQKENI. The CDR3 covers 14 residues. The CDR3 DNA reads TGTGCCAGCTCACCACGGGTTGGACCCGAAGAGCAGTACTTC. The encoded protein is CASSPRVGPEEQYF.

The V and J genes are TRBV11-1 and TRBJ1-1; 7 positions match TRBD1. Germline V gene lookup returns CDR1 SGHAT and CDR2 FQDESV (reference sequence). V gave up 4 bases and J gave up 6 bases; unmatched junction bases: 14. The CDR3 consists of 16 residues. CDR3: CASSSPLSRGESEAFF. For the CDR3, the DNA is TGTGCCAGCAGCTCCCCCTTGAGCAGGGGGGAATCTGAAGCTTTCTTT. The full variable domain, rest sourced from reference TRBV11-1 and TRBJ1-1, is EAEVAQSPRYKITEKSQAVAFWCDPISGHATLYWYRQILGQGPELLVQFQDESVVDDSQLPKDRFSAERLKGVDSTLKIQPAELGDSAMYLCASSSPLSRGESEAFFGQGTRLTVV.

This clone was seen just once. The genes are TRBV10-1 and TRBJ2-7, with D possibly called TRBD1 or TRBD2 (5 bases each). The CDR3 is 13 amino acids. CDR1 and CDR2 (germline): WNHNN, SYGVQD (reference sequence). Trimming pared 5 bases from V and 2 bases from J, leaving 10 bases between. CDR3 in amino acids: CASSRGVTYEQYF. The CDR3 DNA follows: TGCGCCAGCAGTAGAGGGGTCACCTACGAGCAGTACTTC.

CDR3 DNA sequence: TGTGCCACCAGCGCCCCGGGACAGGAGTTCTACGAGCAGTACTTC. Its protein product is CATSAPGQEFYEQYF. This sequence joins TRBV15 and TRBJ2-7, with 8 positions matching TRBD1. Per the germline V gene, CDR1 is LNHNV and CDR2 is YYDKDF (reference sequence). There are 15 residues in the CDR3. V was pared by 5 bases and J by 3 bases, with 9 bases of the junction left unmatched.

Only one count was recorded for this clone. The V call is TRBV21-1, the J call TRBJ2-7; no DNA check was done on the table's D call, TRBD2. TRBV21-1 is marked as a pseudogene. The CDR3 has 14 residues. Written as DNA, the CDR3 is TGTGCCAACAGTCCCCGACTAGCGGGAGACGAGCAGTACTTC. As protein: CANSPRLAGDEQYF.